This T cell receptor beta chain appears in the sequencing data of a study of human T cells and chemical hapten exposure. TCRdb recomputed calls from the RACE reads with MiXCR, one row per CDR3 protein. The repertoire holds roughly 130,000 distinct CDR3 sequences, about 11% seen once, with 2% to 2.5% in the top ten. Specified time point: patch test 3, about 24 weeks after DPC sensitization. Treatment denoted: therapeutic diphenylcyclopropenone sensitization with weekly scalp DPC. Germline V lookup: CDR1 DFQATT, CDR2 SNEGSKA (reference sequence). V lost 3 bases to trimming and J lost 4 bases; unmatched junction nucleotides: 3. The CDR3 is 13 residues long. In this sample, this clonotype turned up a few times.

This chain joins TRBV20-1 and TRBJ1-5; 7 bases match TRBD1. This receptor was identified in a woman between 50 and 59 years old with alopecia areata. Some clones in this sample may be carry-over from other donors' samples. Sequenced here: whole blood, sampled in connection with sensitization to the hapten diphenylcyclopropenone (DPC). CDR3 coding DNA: TGCAGTGCTAGGGGGGACAGTAATCAGCCCCAGCATTTT. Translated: CSARGDSNQPQHF.